These 10 T cell receptor beta chains share one sample of origin, sequenced in a study of OX40 agonist ivuxolimab in advanced cancers. TCRdb's table, derived via immunoSEQ multiplex PCR, lists solely in-frame clones and lacks some. Among over 80,000 clones, around 78% were seen once, and the ten largest hold approximately 0.78%. The sequencing used CD4+ or CD8+ T cells sorted from blood, collected in a trial of the OX40 agonist ivuxolimab. These receptors were collected from an adult with an advanced solid tumor such as melanoma, head and neck, liver or kidney cancer.

The chain joins TRBV2 to TRBJ2-2; no firm D call. Trimming took 5 bases from V and 4 from J, leaving 8 bases between them. The germline V gene encodes CDR1 SNHLY and CDR2 FYNNEI. This CDR3 comprises 13 residues. The CDR3 loop reads CASSLDSTGELFF. The CDR3 bases are TGTGCCAGCAGTCTCGACTCCACCGGGGAGCTGTTTTTT.

This sequence joins TRBV5-1 and TRBJ2-3, with TRBD1 as a possible D gene (6 bases). V lost 4 bases, J lost 2 bases, and 11 bases lay in between. The germline V gene encodes CDR1 SGHRS and CDR2 YFSETQ. The CDR3 runs 14 residues. The CDR3 DNA is TGCGCCAGCAGCGGAACAGGGACCACAGATACGCAGTATTTT. Its translation is CASSGTGTTDTQYF.

The chain employs TRBV7-3 and TRBJ2-2, with 7 bases that match TRBD1. V lost 5 bases to trimming and J lost 7 bases; unmatched junction nucleotides: 10. The CDR3 contains 15 residues. Per the germline V gene, CDR1 is SGHTA and CDR2 is FQGTGA. Written as DNA, the CDR3 is TGTGCCAGCAGCAGACAGGGTGGGGATGGCGGGGAGCTGTTTTTT. Translation gives CASSRQGGDGGELFF.

The V call is TRBV7-9, the J call TRBJ1-1; D is uncertain. The germline V gene encodes CDR1 SEHNR and CDR2 FQNEAQ (reference sequence). The CDR3 is made up of 14 amino acids. Trimming removed 1 base at V and 7 bases at J, with 13 bases between. For the CDR3, the DNA is TGTGCCAGCAGCTTAGAGGTGGCGAGCCTTGAAGCTTTCTTT. Residues: CASSLEVASLEAFF.

The chain couples TRBV6-5 to TRBJ2-7; 7 bases align to TRBD1. Germline CDR1 and CDR2: MNHEY and SVGAGI. This CDR3 is built from 13 residues. Trimming at V came to 10 bases and at J to 4 bases, leaving 10 bases not matched to a gene. The CDR3 DNA follows: TGTGCCATCCAGGGGGACATGAGATACGAGCAGTACTTC. Translated, it gives CAIQGDMRYEQYF.

The rearrangement uses TRBV4-2 and TRBJ2-3; D remains ambiguous. CDR1 is LGHNA, CDR2 YNFKEQ, per germline. V lost 2 bases and J 6 bases, leaving 18 bases between the germline ends. The CDR3 sequence is 16 residues long. The CDR3 sequence is CASSQSPVPPPDTQYF. Written as DNA, the CDR3 is TGTGCCAGCAGCCAATCCCCGGTGCCCCCGCCGGATACGCAGTATTTT.

This clone has more than one count but fewer than ten. The gene calls are TRBV7-7 and TRBJ2-5; D is possibly TRBD1 or TRBD2 (7 bases each). CDR1 and CDR2 (germline): SSHAT, FNYEAQ (reference sequence). This CDR3 region has 15 residues. Here the CDR3 reads CASGRGGSGRETQYF. DNA of the CDR3: TGTGCTAGCGGCAGGGGGGGATCGGGGCGAGAGACCCAGTACTTC.

The chain joins TRBV4-3 to TRBJ2-1, with a tentative D call TRBD2 (6 bases). Trimming stripped 5 bases from V and 8 bases from J, with 13 bases between. The CDR3 has 13 residues. From germline, CDR1 is LGHNA and CDR2 YSLEER. The CDR3 sequence: CASSSRLVDEQFF. In DNA form, the CDR3 reads TGCGCCAGCAGCTCTCGACTAGTTGATGAGCAGTTCTTC.

The genes are TRBV7-2 and TRBJ1-1; 7 bases fit TRBD1. Germline V gene lookup returns CDR1 SGHTA and CDR2 FQGNSA. The CDR3 has 14 amino acids. J lost 4 bases, V lost 5 bases, and 7 bases had no gene match. CDR3 coding DNA: TGTGCCAGCAGCCCTCAACCAGGGGGCACTGAAGCTTTCTTT. It specifies CASSPQPGGTEAFF.

The chain carries TRBV10-2 and TRBJ1-5, with a tentative D call TRBD1 (5 bases). Looked up from germline, CDR1 is WSHSY and CDR2 is SAAADI. The CDR3 loop spans 15 amino acids. Between the trimmed V and J ends, which lost 3 bases and 3 bases, there was a span of 12 bases. The DNA for the CDR3 is TGCGCCAGCAGTGATCACCAGGGCGACAATCAGCCCCAGCATTTT. Its translation: CASSDHQGDNQPQHF.